This TCR beta chain was recovered during a study of blood T cells in healthy people across ages. Study-wide findings and caveats: It was not possible, with unsorted PBMCs, to conclusively compare naive and antigen-experienced cells. Measured against age, TCR beta diversity per million T cells decreased in a roughly linear manner.

The V gene's germline CDR1 is LGHNA and CDR2 YNFKEQ. The CDR3 length is 15 residues. V was clipped by 0 bases and J by 6 bases, with 12 bases between them. Then a second PCR, running roughly 7 to 11 cycles, was carried out with a sample-barcoded 5' primer and a J-beta primer mix. TCRdb reprocessed the 5' RACE reads via MiXCR and lists one record per CDR3 protein. Here the sample spans approximately 830,000 distinct CDR3 sequences, 62% being singletons. Concerning this clonotype: Antigen specificity is unknown.

The extraction recovered at least 5.5 micrograms of total RNA per sample. The rearrangement joins TRBV4-2 to TRBJ1-5, with D maybe TRBD1 (5 bases). The sequence was collected from a man in his thirties or forties in good health. The sequencing sample was made of blood. CDR3 sequence reads: CASSQEPGPGQPQHF. For the CDR3, the DNA is TGTGCCAGCAGCCAAGAGCCAGGGCCCGGTCAGCCCCAGCATTTT.